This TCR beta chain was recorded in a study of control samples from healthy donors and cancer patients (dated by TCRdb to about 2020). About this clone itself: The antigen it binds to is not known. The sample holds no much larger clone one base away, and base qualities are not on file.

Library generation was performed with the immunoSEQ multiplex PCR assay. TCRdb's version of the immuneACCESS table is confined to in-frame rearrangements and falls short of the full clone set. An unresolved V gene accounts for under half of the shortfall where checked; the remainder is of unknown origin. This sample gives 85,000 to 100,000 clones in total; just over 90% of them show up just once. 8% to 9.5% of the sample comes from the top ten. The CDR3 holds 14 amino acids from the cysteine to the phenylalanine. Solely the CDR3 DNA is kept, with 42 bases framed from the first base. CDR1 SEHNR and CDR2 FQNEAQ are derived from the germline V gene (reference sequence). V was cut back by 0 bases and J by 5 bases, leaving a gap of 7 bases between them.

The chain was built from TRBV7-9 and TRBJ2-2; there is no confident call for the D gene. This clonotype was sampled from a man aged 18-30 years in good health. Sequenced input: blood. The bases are TGTGCCAGCAGCTTAGCTCTGGAAACCGGGGAGCTGTTTTTT. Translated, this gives CASSLALETGELFF. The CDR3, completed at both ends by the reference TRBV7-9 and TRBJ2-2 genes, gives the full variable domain DTGVSQNPRHKITKRGQNVTFRCDPISEHNRLYWYRQTLGQGPEFLTYFQNEAQLEKSRLLSDRFSAERPKGSFSTLEIQRTEQGDSAMYLCASSLALETGELFFGEGSRLTVL.